This T cell receptor beta chain was observed in a study of CD8 T cells in Susac syndrome. In contrast to the negatively isolated CD8+ and CD4+ T cells, TEMRA cells were FACS-enriched. The CDR3 runs to 15 residues. The V segment lost 2 bases and the J segment 4 bases; nucleotides outside the gene matches: 3. Germline V CDR1 and CDR2: MNHEY, SMNVEV (reference sequence). An amount of RNA that ranged from roughly 0.45 to 1 ug was reverse transcribed with random hexamers. Amplification of TCR beta CDR3 by immunoSEQ multiplex PCR spanned 54 Vbeta and 13 Jbeta. TCRdb re-called the immunoSEQ multiplex PCR reads with MiXCR, one entry per CDR3 protein. Of 200,000 to 250,000 distinct CDR3 sequences detected, roughly 96% appear once; the ten largest clones hold 0.085% to 0.095%.

Sequencing used CD4+ T cells from PBMCs. The chain uses TRBV27 and TRBJ2-1, with TRBD1 identical over 9 bases. This TCR was sampled from a human donor with multiple sclerosis. The CDR3 reads CASSLRDRAYNEQFF. In nucleotides, the CDR3 is TGTGCCAGCAGTTTACGGGACAGGGCGTACAATGAGCAGTTCTTC.